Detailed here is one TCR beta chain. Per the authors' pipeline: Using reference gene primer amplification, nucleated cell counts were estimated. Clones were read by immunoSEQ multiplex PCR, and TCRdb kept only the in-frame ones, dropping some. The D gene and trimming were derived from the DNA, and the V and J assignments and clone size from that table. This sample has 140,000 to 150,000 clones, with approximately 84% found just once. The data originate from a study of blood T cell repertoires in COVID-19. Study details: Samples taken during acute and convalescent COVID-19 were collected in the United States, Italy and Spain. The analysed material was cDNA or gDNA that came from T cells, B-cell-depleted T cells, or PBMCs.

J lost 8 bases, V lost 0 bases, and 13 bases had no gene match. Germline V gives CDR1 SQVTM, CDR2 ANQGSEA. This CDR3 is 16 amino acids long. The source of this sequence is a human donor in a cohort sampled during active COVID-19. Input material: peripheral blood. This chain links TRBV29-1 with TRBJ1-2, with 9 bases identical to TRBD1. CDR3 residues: CSVEDRSAGQGGGYTF. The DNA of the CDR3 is TGCAGCGTTGAAGATCGTTCGGCGGGACAGGGTGGAGGCTACACCTTC.